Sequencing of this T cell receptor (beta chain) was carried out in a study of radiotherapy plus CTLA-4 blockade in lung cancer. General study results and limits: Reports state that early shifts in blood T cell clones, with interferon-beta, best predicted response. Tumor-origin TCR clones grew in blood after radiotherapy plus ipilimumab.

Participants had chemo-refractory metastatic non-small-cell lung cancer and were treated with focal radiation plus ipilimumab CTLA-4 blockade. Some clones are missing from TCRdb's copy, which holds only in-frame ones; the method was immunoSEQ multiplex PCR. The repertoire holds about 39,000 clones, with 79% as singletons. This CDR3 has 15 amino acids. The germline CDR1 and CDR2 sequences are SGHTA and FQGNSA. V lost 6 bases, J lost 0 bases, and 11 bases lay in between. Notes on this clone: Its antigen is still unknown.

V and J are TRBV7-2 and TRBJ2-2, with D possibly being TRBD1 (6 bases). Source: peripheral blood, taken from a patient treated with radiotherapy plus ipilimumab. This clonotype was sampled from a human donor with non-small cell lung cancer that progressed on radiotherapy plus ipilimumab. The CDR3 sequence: CASRPGQTNTGELFF. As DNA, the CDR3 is TGTGCCAGCAGACCTGGACAGACGAACACCGGGGAGCTGTTTTTT.